This record covers a single TCR beta chain. No antigen is known for it. With constant-segment primers, 5'RACE yielded cDNA libraries of TCR alpha and TCR beta that carried sample barcodes and UMIs. TCRdb re-analysed the 5' RACE reads in MiXCR, keeping a single row per CDR3 protein. The sample has some 320,000 distinct CDR3 sequences; approximately 16% are singletons. The source of the sample is a study of T-cell memory formation after mild COVID-19. V was shortened by 0 bases and J by 6 bases, with 17 bases between the two germline ends. This CDR3 comprises 16 residues. The V gene's germline CDR1 is MNHEY and CDR2 SVGAGI. General study points: Contracting CD8+ clones were enriched in EMRA, CD4+ mainly in CM and EM. Clones that contracted from day 15 to 85 had balanced CD4/CD8; later expanders were CD4+ biased.

This chain links TRBV6-5 with TRBJ2-5; D perhaps matches TRBD1 (5 bases). The sequenced sample consisted of PBMCs or a T cell subset sorted from them (not recorded which). The receptor's source is a man younger than 35 who had mild COVID-19 (a few samples of this study predate the infection). Cell type and time point are not known. As DNA, the CDR3 is TGTGCCAGCAGTTACTCCGCTCCTGCAGGGCGGAAGACCCAGTACTTC. Amino acid sequence: CASSYSAPAGRKTQYF.